These T cell receptor beta chains were read from a single sample in a study of blood T cell repertoires in COVID-19. Measured with immunoSEQ multiplex PCR; TCRdb has only the in-frame clones, and not every one. This table has 310,000 or so clones, roughly 87% appearing once. Source material: PBMCs or T cells enriched from blood (not recorded which). The receptors stem from a woman aged 25 to 39 who had recovered from COVID-19. Each CDR3 is given with its conserved first and last residue. A D gene is named only where the DNA matches it firmly. The size field is filled for only some rows; it gives once, few, many or a size class.

J gene,clone size,V gene,D gene,CDR3 length,CDR3 protein,CDR3 DNA
TRBJ1-1,many,TRBV7-6,TRBD1,17,CASSPGGTGGKVTEAFF,TGTGCCAGCAGCCCAGGTGGGACAGGGGGCAAGGTCACTGAAGCTTTCTTT
TRBJ1-1,NA,TRBV29-1,TRBD1,11,CSVEGQAEAFF,TGCAGCGTTGAGGGACAGGCTGAAGCTTTCTTT
TRBJ1-1,NA,TRBV28,TRBD1,15,CASSPGGGGRTEAFF,TGTGCCAGCAGCCCAGGCGGAGGGGGCCGCACTGAAGCTTTCTTT
TRBJ1-1,once,TRBV5-1,NA,15,CASSLVGGAGTEAFF,TGCGCCAGCAGCTTGGTCGGGGGGGCAGGCACTGAAGCTTTCTTT
TRBJ1-3,NA,TRBV12-3/TRBV12-4,NA,13,CAGQDISGNTIYF,TGTGCCGGCCAAGACATCTCTGGAAACACCATATATTTT
TRBJ1-2,NA,TRBV19,NA,14,CASTGPDRRYGYTF,TGTGCCAGTACGGGTCCAGACAGAAGATATGGCTACACCTTC
TRBJ1-1,NA,TRBV19,NA,17,CASTTWGRRPNLTEAFF,TGTGCCAGTACCACCTGGGGCCGACGGCCGAACCTCACTGAAGCTTTCTTT
TRBJ2-5,NA,TRBV5-1,TRBD2,13,CASSPTGRETQYF,TGCGCCAGCAGCCCCACCGGGAGGGAGACCCAGTACTTC
TRBJ1-2,few,TRBV19,TRBD1,14,CASRRDRGLDGYTF,TGTGCCAGTAGAAGGGACAGGGGGCTCGATGGCTACACCTTC
TRBJ1-2,NA,TRBV4-2,TRBD1,15,CASSQTGTGTYGYTF,TGTGCCAGCAGCCAAACGGGGACAGGGACCTATGGCTACACCTTC
TRBJ1-1,once,TRBV30,NA,12,CAWGRMNTEAFF,TGTGCCTGGGGCAGAATGAACACTGAAGCTTTCTTT
TRBJ2-1,NA,TRBV7-9,NA,14,CASTLGGGDNEQFF,TGTGCCAGCACCCTAGGCGGCGGGGACAATGAGCAGTTCTTC
TRBJ1-2,NA,TRBV5-1,NA,13,CASSLAGGYGYTF,TGCGCCAGCAGCTTGGCCGGAGGATATGGCTACACCTTC
TRBJ1-1,NA,TRBV4-2,NA,15,CASSQRTSLGTEAFF,TGTGCCAGCAGCCAAAGGACTTCTCTAGGCACTGAAGCTTTCTTT
TRBJ2-7,NA,TRBV19,TRBD1,16,CASSNPWGQGLYEQYF,TGTGCCAGTAGTAACCCTTGGGGACAGGGTCTCTACGAGCAGTACTTC
TRBJ2-6,NA,TRBV4-1,NA,16,CASSQERQPGANVLTF,TGCGCCAGCAGCCAAGAGCGACAGCCTGGGGCCAACGTCCTGACTTTC
TRBJ2-7,NA,TRBV2,TRBD1,12,CASTDRGYEQYF,TGTGCCAGCACGGACAGGGGTTACGAGCAGTACTTC
TRBJ1-2,NA,TRBV27,NA,13,CASSLTSNYGYTF,TGTGCCAGCAGTCTAACTTCGAACTATGGCTACACCTTC
TRBJ2-4,NA,TRBV5-1,TRBD2,18,CASSLLGSGGVAKNIQYF,TGCGCCAGCAGCTTGCTGGGTAGCGGGGGGGTAGCCAAAAACATTCAGTACTTC
TRBJ1-5,once,TRBV12-5,NA,14,CASGRDTDNQPQHF,TGTGCTAGTGGCCGGGACACCGACAATCAGCCCCAGCATTTT
TRBJ1-1,NA,TRBV19,NA,13,CASSLSGNTEAFF,TGTGCCAGTAGTCTGAGCGGTAACACTGAAGCTTTCTTT
TRBJ1-1,NA,TRBV14,TRBD1,13,CASSRTGPTEAFF,TGTGCCAGCAGCCGGACAGGGCCCACTGAAGCTTTCTTT
TRBJ1-1,NA,TRBV5-4,NA,14,CASSFSQRNTEAFF,TGTGCCAGCAGCTTTAGCCAACGAAACACTGAAGCTTTCTTT
TRBJ1-3,NA,TRBV5-4,TRBD1,15,CASSLQGATGNTIYF,TGTGCCAGCAGCCTACAGGGGGCGACTGGAAACACCATATATTTT
TRBJ1-2,few,TRBV29-1,TRBD1,20,CSVEESLPDRGRITAYGYTF,TGCAGCGTTGAAGAAAGCCTACCGGACAGGGGCCGAATAACCGCCTATGGCTACACCTTC
TRBJ1-4,NA,TRBV30,NA,15,CAWSSRGGIVEKLFF,TGTGCCTGGAGTTCCCGGGGGGGTATTGTTGAAAAACTGTTTTTT
TRBJ1-1,NA,TRBV19,NA,15,CASSIASGWNTEAFF,TGTGCCAGTAGTATAGCGTCGGGGTGGAACACTGAAGCTTTCTTT
TRBJ2-2,NA,TRBV6-6,TRBD2,17,CASSPPGLAGGTGELFF,TGTGCCAGCAGTCCACCCGGGCTAGCGGGCGGCACCGGGGAGCTGTTTTTT
TRBJ1-1,few,TRBV19,NA,13,CASSMGPGTEAFF,TGTGCCAGTAGTATGGGCCCAGGGACTGAAGCTTTCTTT
TRBJ1-1,NA,TRBV4-1,TRBD1,16,CASNTGQGESNTEAFF,TGCGCCAGCAACACCGGACAGGGGGAGAGCAACACTGAAGCTTTCTTT
TRBJ1-1,NA,TRBV6-4,TRBD1,15,CASSDSPDRAVSAFF,TGTGCCAGCAGTGACTCACCTGACAGGGCTGTGAGCGCTTTCTTT
TRBJ1-2,once,TRBV7-6,NA,14,CASSPMGVNYGYTF,TGTGCCAGCAGCCCGATGGGAGTCAACTATGGCTACACCTTC
TRBJ1-1,NA,TRBV2,NA,14,CASRAGPLNTEAFF,TGTGCCAGCAGGGCGGGGCCCTTGAACACTGAAGCTTTCTTT
TRBJ2-4,NA,TRBV6-5,NA,15,CASSYGRAPKNIQYF,TGTGCCAGCAGTTATGGCAGGGCACCCAAAAACATTCAGTACTTC
TRBJ2-5,NA,TRBV6-6,TRBD2,13,CAGLTSGQETQYF,TGTGCCGGCCTGACTAGCGGACAAGAGACCCAGTACTTC
TRBJ1-1,few,TRBV5-1,NA,14,CASSLTQMNTEAFF,TGCGCCAGCAGCTTGACACAGATGAACACTGAAGCTTTCTTT
TRBJ2-7,NA,TRBV6-2/TRBV6-3,NA,14,CASSYYGGSYEQYF,TGTGCCAGCAGTTACTACGGGGGCTCCTACGAGCAGTACTTC
TRBJ2-2,few,TRBV7-2,TRBD2,15,CASSGLAGSTGELFF,TGTGCCAGCTCCGGTCTAGCGGGGTCCACCGGGGAGCTGTTTTTT
TRBJ1-4,NA,TRBV18,NA,14,CASSPQQGHEKLFF,TGTGCCAGCTCACCTCAACAGGGACATGAAAAACTGTTTTTT
TRBJ1-5,once,TRBV11-1,NA,13,CASSSRGNQPQHF,TGTGCCAGCAGCTCGAGGGGCAATCAGCCCCAGCATTTT
TRBJ1-1,NA,TRBV7-2,NA,13,CASSLVRVGEAFF,TGTGCCAGCAGCTTAGTCAGGGTTGGTGAAGCTTTCTTT
TRBJ1-2,NA,TRBV19,TRBD1,15,CASSSSRTGLYGYTF,TGTGCCAGTAGTAGTTCCAGGACAGGGCTCTATGGCTACACCTTC
TRBJ1-5,NA,TRBV2,NA,15,CASTTRAGSNQPQHF,TGTGCCAGCACCACGAGAGCGGGTAGCAATCAGCCCCAGCATTTT
TRBJ1-5,few,TRBV3-1/TRBV3-2,NA,14,CASSPPGEFQPQHF,TGTGCCAGCAGCCCACCAGGGGAGTTTCAGCCCCAGCATTTT
TRBJ1-2,NA,TRBV6-1,NA,13,CASSEAGGYGYTF,TGTGCCAGCAGTGAAGCCGGTGGCTATGGCTACACCTTC
TRBJ2-5,NA,TRBV13,TRBD2,16,CASSLVAGGLQETQYF,TGTGCCAGCAGCTTAGTGGCGGGGGGGCTACAAGAGACCCAGTACTTC
TRBJ2-3,NA,TRBV9,TRBD2,17,CASSVGQRGVGGDTQYF,TGTGCCAGCAGCGTAGGGCAGCGGGGGGTCGGTGGGGATACGCAGTATTTT
TRBJ1-1,NA,TRBV11-2,TRBD1,15,CASSVGQGWDTEAFF,TGTGCCAGCAGCGTGGGACAGGGGTGGGACACTGAAGCTTTCTTT
TRBJ2-7,NA,TRBV12-3/TRBV12-4,NA,13,CASSLGAGYEQYF,TGTGCCAGCAGTTTAGGGGCGGGCTACGAGCAGTACTTC
TRBJ1-5,NA,TRBV19,NA,15,CASQTTGLSNQPQHF,TGTGCCAGTCAGACGACAGGACTTAGCAATCAGCCCCAGCATTTT
TRBJ1-2,NA,TRBV9,NA,15,CASSAGLSAEYGYTF,TGTGCCAGCAGCGCAGGACTAAGTGCGGAGTATGGCTACACCTTC
TRBJ2-1,NA,TRBV6-5,NA,14,CASSSLQAYNEQFF,TGTGCCAGCAGTTCCCTTCAGGCGTACAATGAGCAGTTCTTC
TRBJ2-5,NA,TRBV5-1,NA,14,CASSLGQVGETQYF,TGCGCCAGCAGCTTGGGACAGGTGGGGGAGACCCAGTACTTC
TRBJ1-4,NA,TRBV9,TRBD1,15,CASSSPGQSNEKLFF,TGTGCCAGCAGCTCCCCGGGACAGTCTAATGAAAAACTGTTTTTT